These T cell receptor beta chains were read from a single sample in a study of T cell responses to AZD1222 COVID-19 vaccine. TCRdb's copy holds only in-frame clones and misses some; the assay was immunoSEQ multiplex PCR. The sample has approximately 300,000 clones, 85% to 95% seen once. The input for sequencing was peripheral blood, taken 28 days after the second AZD1222 dose. The receptors were gathered from an adult who received the AZD1222 COVID-19 vaccine. The conserved cysteine and the conserved F or W are not part of the CDR3 here.

j_call,v_call,cdr3_aa
TRBJ1-5,TRBV19,ASSVLAGPQH
TRBJ2-3,TRBV7-2,ASSFYSTDTQY
TRBJ1-2,TRBV28,ASSLLVPGNGYT
TRBJ2-1,TRBV7-2,ASRPLKNRVSYNEQF
TRBJ1-2,TRBV19,ASSVWTGPYT
TRBJ2-2,TRBV9,ASSKNGNTGELF
TRBJ1-1,TRBV15,ATSRDWRTGPEAF
TRBJ2-3,TRBV28,ASRSWTGGTDTQY
TRBJ2-7,TRBV29-1,SVEGPGGDEQY
TRBJ1-4,TRBV5-5,ASSSQGAHNEKLF
TRBJ2-6,TRBV19,ASSTFSGANVLT
TRBJ2-7,TRBV2,ASNSYRYEQY
TRBJ1-4,TRBV5-1,ASSLRWQGMNEKLF
TRBJ2-3,TRBV21-1,APPGRVTDTQY
TRBJ1-6,TRBV6-1,ASSDQRNSPLH
TRBJ2-2,TRBV5-1,ASSDQGTGELF
TRBJ2-1,TRBV7-9,ASNAGGIYNEQF
TRBJ1-2,TRBV30,AWSGGGGPSYT
TRBJ2-1,TRBV5-1,ASSLDSVNEQF
TRBJ2-3,TRBV9,ASSALSGQASTDTQY
TRBJ1-1,TRBV10-3,AISGRMNTEAF
TRBJ2-7,TRBV7-2,ASSLGGRDYEQY
TRBJ2-3,TRBV5-1,ASSLVISGSMQY
TRBJ1-6,TRBV6-5,ASSYSLQGNSPLH
TRBJ2-7,TRBV2,ASRLAPRGPGHEQY
TRBJ2-2,TRBV5-1,ASSTSGTVNTGELF
TRBJ1-2,TRBV9,ASTLNGYGYT
TRBJ1-2,TRBV5-4,ASSPITDRDYGYT
TRBJ1-4,TRBV28,ASSLFSGGSEKLF
TRBJ1-6,TRBV18,ASSPGTRTASPLH
TRBJ2-3,TRBV4-1,ASSHADRVAGGRGDTQY
TRBJ2-1,TRBV24-1,ATSDYTGKYNEQF
TRBJ2-1,TRBV4-2,ASSQDGRTYNEQF
TRBJ2-7,TRBV5-1,ASSLNLGYEQY
TRBJ2-1,TRBV28,ASSPLSGTSGNEQF
TRBJ2-1,TRBV9,ASSVGPRGYNEQF
TRBJ1-5,TRBV19,ARTGFNQPQH
TRBJ2-1,TRBV7-2,ASSEDGEF
TRBJ1-5,TRBV3-1/TRBV3-2,ASSQDRWDQPQH
TRBJ1-1,TRBV19,ASRSGGPMNTEAF
TRBJ1-5,TRBV30,AVAGGGNQPQH
TRBJ1-1,TRBV28,ASSLIQMNTEAF
TRBJ2-3,TRBV23-1,ASSHSTSDSQY
TRBJ1-5,TRBV6-6,ASGETGYAVDQPQH
TRBJ1-3,TRBV18,ASSPAYFSGNTIY
TRBJ1-1,TRBV14,ASSQERFGGEAF
TRBJ1-2,TRBV20-1,SASGGYGYT
TRBJ1-2,TRBV4-2,ASSQEGTGVYGYT
TRBJ2-5,TRBV3-1/TRBV3-2,ASSYSRGTQY
TRBJ1-1,TRBV9,ASSAPGARGAF
TRBJ1-5,TRBV28,ASSFPLGRGYQPQH
TRBJ2-7,TRBV10-3,AINLSGRGYEQY
TRBJ2-2,TRBV5-1,ASSPVGLAGGPDTGELF
TRBJ1-1,TRBV29-1,SDSTGPTEAF
TRBJ2-7,TRBV21-1,ASSNRGDRAYEQY
TRBJ2-7,TRBV5-6,ASSGFRDSSPNEQY
TRBJ1-1,TRBV10-3,AISESDRANTEAF